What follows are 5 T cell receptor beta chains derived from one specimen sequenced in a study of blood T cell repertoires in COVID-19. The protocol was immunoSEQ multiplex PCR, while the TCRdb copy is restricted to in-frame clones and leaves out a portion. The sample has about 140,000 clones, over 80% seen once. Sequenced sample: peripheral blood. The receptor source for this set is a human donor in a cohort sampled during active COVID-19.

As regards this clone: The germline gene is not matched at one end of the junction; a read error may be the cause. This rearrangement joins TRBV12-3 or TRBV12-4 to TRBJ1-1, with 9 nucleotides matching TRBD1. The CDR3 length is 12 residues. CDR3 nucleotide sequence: TGTGCCAGCAGTTCCGGGACAGGGAAGAAGGTCTTT. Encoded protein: CASSSGTGKKVF.

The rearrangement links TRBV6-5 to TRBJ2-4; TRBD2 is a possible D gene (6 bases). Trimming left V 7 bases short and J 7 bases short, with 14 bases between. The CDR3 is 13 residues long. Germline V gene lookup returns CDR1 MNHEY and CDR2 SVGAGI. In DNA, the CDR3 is TGTGCCAGCAAGGAGGGGACGGTTAACATTCAGTACTTC. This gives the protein CASKEGTVNIQYF.

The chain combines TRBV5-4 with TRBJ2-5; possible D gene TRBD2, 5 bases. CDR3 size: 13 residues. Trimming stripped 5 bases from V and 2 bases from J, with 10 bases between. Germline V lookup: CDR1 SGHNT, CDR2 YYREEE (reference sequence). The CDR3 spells CASRGGTQETQYF. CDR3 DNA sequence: TGTGCCAGCAGAGGAGGCACGCAAGAGACCCAGTACTTC.

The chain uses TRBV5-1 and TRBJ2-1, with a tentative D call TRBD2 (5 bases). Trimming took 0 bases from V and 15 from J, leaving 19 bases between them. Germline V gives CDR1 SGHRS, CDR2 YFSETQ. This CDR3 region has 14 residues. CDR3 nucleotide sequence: TGCGCCAGCAGCTTGGGGGTTCGGGGAAGCGGTTCGTTCTTC. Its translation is CASSLGVRGSGSFF.

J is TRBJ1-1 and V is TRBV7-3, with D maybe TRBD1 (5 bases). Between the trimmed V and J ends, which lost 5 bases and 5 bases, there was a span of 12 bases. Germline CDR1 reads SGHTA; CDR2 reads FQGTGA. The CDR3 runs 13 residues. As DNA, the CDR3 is TGTGCCAGCAGCATCCCCTCAGGGACTGAAGCTTTCTTT. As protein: CASSIPSGTEAFF.